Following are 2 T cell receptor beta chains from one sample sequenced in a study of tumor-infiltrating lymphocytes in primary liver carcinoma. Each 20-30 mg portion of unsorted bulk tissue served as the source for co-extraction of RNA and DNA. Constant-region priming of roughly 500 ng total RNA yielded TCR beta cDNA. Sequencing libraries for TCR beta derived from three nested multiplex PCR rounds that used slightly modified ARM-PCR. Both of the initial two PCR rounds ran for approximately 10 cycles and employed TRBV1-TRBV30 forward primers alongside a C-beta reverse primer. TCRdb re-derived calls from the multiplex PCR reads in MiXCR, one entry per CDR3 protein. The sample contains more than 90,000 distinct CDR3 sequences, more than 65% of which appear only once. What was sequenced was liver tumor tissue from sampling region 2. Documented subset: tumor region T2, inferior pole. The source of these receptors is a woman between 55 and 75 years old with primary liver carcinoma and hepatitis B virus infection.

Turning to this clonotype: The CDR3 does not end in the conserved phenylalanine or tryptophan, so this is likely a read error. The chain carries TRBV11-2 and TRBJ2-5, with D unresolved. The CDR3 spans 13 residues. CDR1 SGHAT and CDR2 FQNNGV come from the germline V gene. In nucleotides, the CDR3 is TGTGCCAGCACCTTAGAATCCAAGGTGACCCAGTACATC. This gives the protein CASTLESKVTQYI.

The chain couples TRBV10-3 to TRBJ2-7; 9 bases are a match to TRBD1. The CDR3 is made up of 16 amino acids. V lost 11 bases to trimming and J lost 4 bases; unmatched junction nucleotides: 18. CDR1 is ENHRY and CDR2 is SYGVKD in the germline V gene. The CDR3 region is CAVNETLSGQGYEQYF. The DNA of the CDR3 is TGTGCCGTCAATGAGACTTTATCGGGACAGGGTTACGAGCAGTACTTC.